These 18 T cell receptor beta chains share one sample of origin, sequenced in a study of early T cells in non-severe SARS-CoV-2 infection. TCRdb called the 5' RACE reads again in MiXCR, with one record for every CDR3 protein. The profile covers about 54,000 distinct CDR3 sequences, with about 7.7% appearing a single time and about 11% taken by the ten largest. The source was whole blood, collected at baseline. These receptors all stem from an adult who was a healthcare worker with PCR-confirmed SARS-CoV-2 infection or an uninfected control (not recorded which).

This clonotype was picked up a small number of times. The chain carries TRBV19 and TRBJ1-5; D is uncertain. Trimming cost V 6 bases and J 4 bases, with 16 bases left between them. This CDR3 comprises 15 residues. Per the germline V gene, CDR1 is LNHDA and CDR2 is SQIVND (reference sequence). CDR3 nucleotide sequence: TGTGCCAGTAGATCGAGGAAGGGAGGGAATCAGCCCCAGCATTTT. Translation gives CASRSRKGGNQPQHF.

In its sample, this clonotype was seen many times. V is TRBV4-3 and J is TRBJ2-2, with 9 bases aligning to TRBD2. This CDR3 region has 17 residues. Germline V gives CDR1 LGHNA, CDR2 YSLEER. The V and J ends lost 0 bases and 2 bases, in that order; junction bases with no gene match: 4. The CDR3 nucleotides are TGCGCCAGCAGCCAAGAGATAGCGGGAGCCAACACCGGGGAGCTGTTTTTT. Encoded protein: CASSQEIAGANTGELFF.

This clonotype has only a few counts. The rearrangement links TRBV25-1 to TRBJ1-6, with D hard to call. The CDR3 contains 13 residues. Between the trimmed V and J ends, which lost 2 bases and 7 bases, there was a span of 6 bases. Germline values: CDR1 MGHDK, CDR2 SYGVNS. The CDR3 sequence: CASSEPLNSPLHF. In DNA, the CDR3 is TGTGCCAGCAGTGAACCGCTCAATTCACCCCTCCACTTT. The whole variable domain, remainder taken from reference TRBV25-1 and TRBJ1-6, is EADIYQTPRYLVIGTGKKITLECSQTMGHDKMYWYQQDPGMELHLIHYSYGVNSTEKGDLSSESTVSRIRTEHFPLTLESARPSHTSQYLCASSEPLNSPLHFGNGTRLTVT.

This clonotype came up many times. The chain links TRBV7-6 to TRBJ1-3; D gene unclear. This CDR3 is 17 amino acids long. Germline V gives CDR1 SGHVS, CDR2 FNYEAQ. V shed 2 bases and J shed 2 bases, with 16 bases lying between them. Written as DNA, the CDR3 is TGTGCCAGCAGCTTAAACCCGGGGAGGGTACCTGGAAACACCATATATTTT. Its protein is CASSLNPGRVPGNTIYF.

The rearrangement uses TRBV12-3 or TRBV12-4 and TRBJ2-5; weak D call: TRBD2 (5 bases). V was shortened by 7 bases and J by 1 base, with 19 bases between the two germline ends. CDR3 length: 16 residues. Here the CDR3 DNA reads TGTGCCAGCACTGAGGGTGCCAGGTTCTTCCAAGAGACCCAGTACTTC. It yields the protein CASTEGARFFQETQYF.

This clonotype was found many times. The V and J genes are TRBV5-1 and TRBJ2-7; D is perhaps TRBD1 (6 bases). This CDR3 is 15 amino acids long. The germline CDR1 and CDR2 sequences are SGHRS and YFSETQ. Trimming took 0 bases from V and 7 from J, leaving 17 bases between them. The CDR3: CASSLAPGTPTEQYF. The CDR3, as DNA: TGCGCCAGCAGCTTGGCCCCGGGGACACCTACGGAGCAGTACTTC. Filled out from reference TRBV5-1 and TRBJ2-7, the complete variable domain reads KAGVTQTPRYLIKTRGQQVTLSCSPISGHRSVSWYQQTPGQGLQFLFEYFSETQRNKGNFPGRFSGRQFSNSRSEMNVSTLELGDSALYLCASSLAPGTPTEQYFGPGTRLTVT.

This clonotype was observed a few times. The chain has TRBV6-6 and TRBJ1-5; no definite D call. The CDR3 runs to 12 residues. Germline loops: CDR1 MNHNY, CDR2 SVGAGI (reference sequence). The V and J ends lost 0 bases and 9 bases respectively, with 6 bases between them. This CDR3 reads CASSYSEGPQHF. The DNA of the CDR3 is TGTGCCAGCAGTTACTCGGAGGGGCCCCAGCATTTT.

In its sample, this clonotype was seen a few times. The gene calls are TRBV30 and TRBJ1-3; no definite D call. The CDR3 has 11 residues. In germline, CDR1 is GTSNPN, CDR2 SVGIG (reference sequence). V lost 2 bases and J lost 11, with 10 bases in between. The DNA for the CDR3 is TGTGCCTGGAGTTCCCTCGGAGCCATATATTTT. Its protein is CAWSSLGAIYF.

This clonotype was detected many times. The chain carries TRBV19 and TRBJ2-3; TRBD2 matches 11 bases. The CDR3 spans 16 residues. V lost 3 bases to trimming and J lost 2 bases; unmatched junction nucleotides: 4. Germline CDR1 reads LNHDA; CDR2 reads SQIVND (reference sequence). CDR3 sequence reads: CASSMGLADTTDTQYF. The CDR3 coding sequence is TGTGCCAGTAGTATGGGACTAGCGGACACCACAGATACGCAGTATTTT.

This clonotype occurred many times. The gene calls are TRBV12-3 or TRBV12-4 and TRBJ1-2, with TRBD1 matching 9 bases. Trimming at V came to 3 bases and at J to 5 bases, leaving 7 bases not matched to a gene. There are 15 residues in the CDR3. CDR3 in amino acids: CASSFAGTGLYGYTF. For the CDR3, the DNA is TGTGCCAGCAGTTTTGCCGGGACAGGGCTTTATGGCTACACCTTC.

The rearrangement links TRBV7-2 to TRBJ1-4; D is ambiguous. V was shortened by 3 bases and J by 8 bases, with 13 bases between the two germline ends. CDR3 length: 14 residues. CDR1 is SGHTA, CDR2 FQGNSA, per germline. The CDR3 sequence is CASSFGRRNEKLFF. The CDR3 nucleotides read TGTGCCAGCAGCTTCGGAAGGCGGAACGAAAAACTGTTTTTT. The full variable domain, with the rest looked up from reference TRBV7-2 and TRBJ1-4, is GAGVSQSPSNKVTEKGKDVELRCDPISGHTALYWYRQSLGQGLEFLIYFQGNSAPDKSGLPSDRFSAERTGGSVSTLTIQRTQQEDSAVYLCASSFGRRNEKLFFGSGTQLSVL.

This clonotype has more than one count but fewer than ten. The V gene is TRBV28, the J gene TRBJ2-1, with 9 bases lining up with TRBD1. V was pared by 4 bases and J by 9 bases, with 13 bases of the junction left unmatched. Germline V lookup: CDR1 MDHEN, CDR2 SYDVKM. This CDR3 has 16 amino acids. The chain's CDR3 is CASSSPRGTGNVEQFF. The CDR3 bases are TGTGCCAGCAGTTCCCCCCGCGGGACAGGGAATGTTGAGCAGTTCTTC.

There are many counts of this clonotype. CDR3 DNA: TGCAGCGCCGGAGGCAGTGAGACCCAGTACTTC. Encoded protein: CSAGGSETQYF. The chain is built from TRBV29-1 and TRBJ2-5; tentatively, D is TRBD2 (5 bases). Per germline, CDR1 SQVTM and CDR2 ANQGSEA. V was trimmed by 7 bases and J by 5 bases, leaving 11 bases between them. The CDR3 spans 11 residues.

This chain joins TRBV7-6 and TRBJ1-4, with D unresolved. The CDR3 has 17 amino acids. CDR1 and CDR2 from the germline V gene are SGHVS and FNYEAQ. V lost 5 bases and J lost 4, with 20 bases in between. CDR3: CASSPRSDQRGNEKLFF. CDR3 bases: TGTGCCAGCAGCCCCCGATCAGACCAGCGGGGTAATGAAAAACTGTTTTTT.

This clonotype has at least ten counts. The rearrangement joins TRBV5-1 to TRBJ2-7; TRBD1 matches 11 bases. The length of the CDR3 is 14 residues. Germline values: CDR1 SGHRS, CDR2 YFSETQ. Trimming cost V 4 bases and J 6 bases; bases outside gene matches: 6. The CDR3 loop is CASSPRDRGGEQYF. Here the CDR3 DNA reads TGCGCCAGCAGCCCCCGGGACAGGGGGGGCGAGCAGTACTTC.

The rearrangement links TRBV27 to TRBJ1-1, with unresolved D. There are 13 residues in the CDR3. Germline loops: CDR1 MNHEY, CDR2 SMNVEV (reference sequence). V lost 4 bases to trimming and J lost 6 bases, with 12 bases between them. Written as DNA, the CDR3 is TGTGCCAGCAGTTGGAAGCCGGTCGCTGAAGCTTTCTTT. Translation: CASSWKPVAEAFF.

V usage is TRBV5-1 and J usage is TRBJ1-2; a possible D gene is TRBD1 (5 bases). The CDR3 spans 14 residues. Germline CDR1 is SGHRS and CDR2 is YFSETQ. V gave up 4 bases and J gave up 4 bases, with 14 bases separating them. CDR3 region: CASSIKGEAYGYTF. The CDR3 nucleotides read TGCGCCAGCAGCATTAAAGGGGAGGCCTATGGCTACACCTTC.

The CDR3 coding sequence is TGTGCCAGCTCCAGCGGGATTGGCGAGCAGTACTTC. This codes for CASSSGIGEQYF. This chain joins TRBV11-3 and TRBJ2-7; 7 bases fit TRBD2. From germline, CDR1 is SGHNT and CDR2 YENEEA. The trim removed 8 bases at V and 6 bases at J, leaving 7 bases unmatched. This CDR3 comprises 12 residues.